A single sample gave rise to the 14 T cell receptor beta chains below, sequenced in a study of T cells in Graves' hyperthyroidism and ophthalmopathy. Template material for amplifying TCR beta CDR3 regions consisted of RNA transcripts. TCR CDR3 underwent first-round RT-PCR with the HTBI primer set. A single record per CDR3 protein comes from TCRdb applying MiXCR to the multiplex PCR reads. The table lists about 540,000 distinct CDR3 sequences, more than 45% of them singletons. The material sequenced was peripheral blood or thyroid tissue (not recorded which). The receptors shown here come from a woman aged 18-35 years with Graves' hyperthyroidism.

About this clonotype: A much bigger clone sits one base away, suggesting this may be a read error. The CDR3 nucleotides are TGTGCCACCAGCCCTACGGACACTGGAGCTTTCTTT. The encoded protein is CATSPTDTGAFF. V gene TRBV15 combines with J gene TRBJ1-1; the D gene is possibly TRBD1 (5 bases). The length of the CDR3 is 12 residues. Germline lookup yields CDR1 LNHNV and CDR2 YYDKDF (reference sequence).

This clonotype was recorded many times. V is TRBV9 and J is TRBJ1-5, with TRBD1 as a possible D gene (5 bases). CDR1 and CDR2 from the germline V gene are SGDLS and YYNGEE. Trimming removed 0 bases at V and 5 bases at J, with 12 bases between. This CDR3 spans 15 amino acids. The CDR3 spells CASSVDVGGDQPQHF. In DNA, the CDR3 is TGTGCCAGCAGCGTAGATGTGGGGGGGGATCAGCCCCAGCATTTT.

This clonotype has ten or more counts. The rearrangement joins TRBV12-3 or TRBV12-4 to TRBJ2-7, with 7 bases fitting TRBD1. The V gene end was trimmed by 3 bases and the J gene end by 5 bases; junction bases not matched to a gene: 7. This CDR3 contains 14 residues. This chain's CDR3 is CASSFRQGGHEQYF. CDR3 sequence (DNA): TGTGCCAGCAGTTTTCGACAGGGCGGTCACGAGCAGTACTTC.

The V gene is TRBV6-6, the J gene TRBJ2-1; 9 nucleotides match TRBD2. Germline CDR1 and CDR2: MNHNY and SVGAGI (reference sequence). V was pared by 6 bases and J by 8 bases, with 8 bases of the junction left unmatched. The CDR3 runs 14 residues. As DNA, the CDR3 is TGTGCCAGCAGCCCTGTAGCGGGAGTCGATGAGCAGTTCTTC. Translation: CASSPVAGVDEQFF.

This clonotype was observed many times. V usage is TRBV29-1 and J usage is TRBJ2-1; 9 bases align to TRBD2. CDR1 is SQVTM, CDR2 ANQGSEA, per germline. This CDR3 region has 14 residues. Germline trimming cut 3 bases from V and 2 bases from J; bases unmatched to any gene: 2. The CDR3 DNA reads TGCAGCGTTGATGGCGGGAGGGCCTACAATGAGCAGTTCTTC. This encodes CSVDGGRAYNEQFF.

The chain joins TRBV7-3 to TRBJ2-3, with D possibly being TRBD2 (5 bases). V was shortened by 2 bases and J by 3 bases, with 12 bases between the two germline ends. Germline V gene data show CDR1 as SGHTA and CDR2 as FQGTGA. CDR3 size: 15 residues. Written as DNA, the CDR3 is TGTGCCAGCAGCTTACGGGGTAGGGAAACAGATACGCAGTATTTT. Translation: CASSLRGRETDTQYF.

This clonotype was seen at least ten times. The chain couples TRBV6-5 to TRBJ2-5, with D perhaps TRBD2 (6 bases). CDR1 is MNHEY, CDR2 SVGAGI, per germline. The V end lost 0 bases, the J end lost 4 bases, and 6 bases lay between the germline ends. The CDR3 contains 13 residues. The CDR3 loop reads CASSYSGRETQYF. As DNA, the CDR3 is TGTGCCAGCAGTTACTCCGGGAGAGAGACCCAGTACTTC.

This clonotype appeared many times. This chain connects TRBV6-6 to TRBJ1-2, with D possibly TRBD1 on 5 matching bases. The CDR3 is 18 amino acids. The V gene's germline CDR1 is MNHNY and CDR2 SVGAGI (reference sequence). V lost 0 bases to trimming and J lost 0 bases, with 17 bases between them. The CDR3 loop reads CASSYSSHQGDANYGYTF. The CDR3 DNA sequence: TGTGCCAGCAGTTACTCGAGCCACCAGGGAGACGCTAACTATGGCTACACCTTC.

This clonotype has a count of ten or more. The chain has TRBV5-1 and TRBJ2-7, with D possibly being TRBD2 (5 bases). Germline CDR1 and CDR2: SGHRS and YFSETQ. Trimming pared 3 bases from V and 5 bases from J, leaving 12 bases between. The CDR3 is 13 amino acids. CDR3 bases: TGCGCCAGCAGCTGGAGGATTCCGGACGAGCAGTACTTC. Encoded protein: CASSWRIPDEQYF.

CDR3 coding DNA: TGCAGTGCTAGGGAGGGAGTTAGTTACGAGCAGTACTTC. Its translation: CSAREGVSYEQYF. V gene TRBV20-1 combines with J gene TRBJ2-7; maybe TRBD2 (6 bases). This CDR3 is 13 amino acids long. Germline CDR1 and CDR2: DFQATT and SNEGSKA (reference sequence). V was clipped by 3 bases and J by 4 bases, with 13 bases between them.

Concerning this clonotype: Being one base from a much bigger clone, this may be a read error. The chain is built from TRBV6-1 and TRBJ1-1, with no clear D. CDR3 length: 15 amino acids. Germline CDR1 is MNHNS and CDR2 is SASEGT. The CDR3 sequence: CASSSLRDMNTEALF. The CDR3 DNA sequence: TGTGCCAGCAGTTCCCTTAGGGATATGAACACTGAAGCTCTCTTT.

The CDR3 loop reads CASTGTGVGGYTF. DNA of the CDR3: TGTGCCAGCACCGGGACAGGGGTCGGTGGCTACACCTTC. V is TRBV24-1 and J is TRBJ1-2; 10 nucleotides line up with TRBD1. The CDR3 consists of 13 residues. Germline V gives CDR1 KGHDR, CDR2 SFDVKD. V shed 11 bases, J shed 7 bases, and the junction held 9 bases outside the gene matches.

This sequence joins TRBV5-5 and TRBJ2-2, with 9 bases that match TRBD1. The J call could be wrong; TRBJ2-3 is a better fit for the DNA end. This CDR3 has 16 amino acids. CDR1 and CDR2 from the germline V gene are SGHKS and YYEKEE (reference sequence). DNA of the CDR3: TGTGCCAGCAGCTTGGGGACAGGGGAGTTCACAGATACGCAGTATTTT. Translated, it gives CASSLGTGEFTDTQYF.

This clonotype came up many times. The V and J genes are TRBV24-1 and TRBJ2-5, with 9 nucleotides matching TRBD2. The CDR3 totals 15 residues. With 3 bases clipped from V and 3 bases from J, the junction kept 4 bases outside the gene matches. Per germline, CDR1 KGHDR and CDR2 SFDVKD. CDR3 sequence (DNA): TGTGCCACCAGTGATGTGACTAGCGGTGAAGAGACCCAGTACTTC. Translated, it gives CATSDVTSGEETQYF.